Presented here are 5 T cell receptor beta chains from one specimen sequenced in a study of cytomegalovirus exposure and HLA in healthy donors. PCR involved 60 Vbeta and 13 Jbeta primers. Profiled with immunoSEQ multiplex PCR; TCRdb holds only in-frame clones, not every one. The sample yields about 90,000 clones, roughly four fifths seen once. Sequencing was carried out using PBMCs. These receptor sequences come from a man aged 25 to 45 in good health and CMV-seronegative.

The chain employs TRBV7-2 and TRBJ2-1; D remains ambiguous. Per the germline V gene, CDR1 is SGHTA and CDR2 is FQGNSA. The CDR3 runs to 13 residues. The V and J ends lost 3 bases and 8 bases respectively, with 11 bases between them. The CDR3 region is CASSLTPSHEQFF. In nucleotides, the CDR3 is TGTGCCAGCAGCTTGACTCCCTCCCATGAGCAGTTCTTC.

The chain is built from TRBV5-1 and TRBJ1-4, with D possibly matching TRBD1 (5 bases). CDR1 is SGHRS and CDR2 is YFSETQ in the germline V gene. With 2 bases removed from V and 2 bases from J, the gap between germline ends came to 10 bases. CDR3 length: 15 amino acids. CDR3 sequence: CASSFGGSTNEKLFF. The CDR3 region has the DNA TGCGCCAGCAGCTTCGGGGGGAGCACTAATGAAAAACTGTTTTTT.

The chain employs TRBV12-5 and TRBJ1-2; D might be TRBD1 (5 bases). Germline CDR1 is LGHNT and CDR2 is FRNRAP. V was trimmed by 3 bases and J by 6 bases, leaving 14 bases between them. This CDR3 contains 14 residues. DNA for the CDR3: TGTGCTAGTGGTTTCGATTCCAGGGTTAATGGCTACACCTTC. Translated: CASGFDSRVNGYTF.

This chain connects TRBV6-5 to TRBJ1-2; 7 nucleotides line up with TRBD1. There are 14 residues in the CDR3. Trimming removed 6 bases from V and 5 bases from J; junction bases left unmatched: 9. Germline values: CDR1 MNHEY, CDR2 SVGAGI. The CDR3 DNA reads as TGTGCCAGCAGGGGGACAGTTACATTATATGGCTACACCTTC. Translating gives CASRGTVTLYGYTF.

The CDR3, as DNA: TGTGCCAGCAGCTTGACAGGGGTGACTGAAGCTTTCTTT. Translated: CASSLTGVTEAFF. The chain combines TRBV5-4 with TRBJ1-1, with TRBD1 identical over 7 bases. J lost 5 bases, V lost 1 base, and 2 bases had no gene match. The CDR3 has 13 residues. The germline V gene has CDR1 SGHNT and CDR2 YYREEE (reference sequence).